This T cell receptor (beta chain) was identified during a study of cytomegalovirus exposure and HLA in healthy donors. In the study overall: As an earlier analysis found, around 190 million T cells yielded 90 million to 140 million unique TCR beta sequences.

The CDR3 covers 16 residues. Study-level points and caveats: Presence/absence comparisons presumed near-even sequencing depth among donors. Trimming of TCR beta V- and J-genes showed a link, identified in a later analysis, to a missense DCLRE1C variant. CMV serostatus was the only immune exposure information that was available.

In the case of this clone: As yet, its antigen is unknown.

The PCR ran on 60 Vbeta and 13 Jbeta primers. Sequenced by immunoSEQ multiplex PCR; TCRdb stores in-frame clones only, minus some. The repertoire includes over 100,000 clones, 63% of them detected once, and less than 12% sits in the top ten. The source is a man aged 40-50 years in good health and CMV-seropositive. Sequenced: PBMCs. This chain joins TRBV12-1 and TRBJ1-1; TRBD1, as called in the table, went unchecked against the DNA. TRBV12-1 is designated a pseudogene. The CDR3 loop reads CASSFDGPGQNTEAFF. CDR3 bases: TGTGCCAGCAGCTTTGACGGACCGGGACAGAACACTGAAGCTTTCTTT.